Below, 19 T cell receptor beta chains from the same sample are listed, as sequenced in a study of Ad26.COV2.S vaccination and SARS-CoV-2 variants. As to treatment: 15 to 20 received Ad26.COV2.S at low or high dose, single or two shots; about 5 received placebo; per-sample allocation not given. It was on day 63 after the first vaccine or placebo injection that samples were taken. The data were produced by immunoSEQ multiplex PCR, yet TCRdb's version contains in-frame clones alone and is incomplete. The data contain about 330,000 clones, roughly 90% of them singletons. The material was peripheral blood, obtained in a trial of Ad26.COV2.S vaccine versus placebo. Receptor source: a person aged 18-65 years who received the Ad26.COV2.S COVID-19 vaccine or a placebo.

The rearrangement joins TRBV9 to TRBJ1-4; D possibly corresponds to TRBD1 (5 bases). V shed 0 bases and J shed 8 bases, with 14 bases lying between them. The CDR3 runs to 15 residues. CDR1 is SGDLS and CDR2 is YYNGEE in the germline V gene. The CDR3 is CASSVGGSFGEKLFF. The CDR3, as DNA: TGTGCCAGCAGCGTAGGGGGCAGCTTTGGCGAAAAACTGTTTTTT.

The genes are TRBV30 and TRBJ2-1, with D possibly TRBD2 on 5 matching bases. The CDR3 runs 14 residues. The germline V gene encodes CDR1 GTSNPN and CDR2 SVGIG (reference sequence). With 2 bases removed from V and 0 bases from J, the gap between germline ends came to 8 bases. The CDR3 coding sequence is TGTGCCTGGAGTAGAGGGAGCTCCTACAATGAGCAGTTCTTC. It encodes CAWSRGSSYNEQFF.

This clone was observed a single time. Different DNA sequences within this sample yield the same CDR3. V usage is TRBV18 and J usage is TRBJ1-2, with 8 bases fitting TRBD1. The CDR3 spans 16 residues. With V trimmed by 0 bases and J by 1 base, 4 bases remained unmatched. CDR1 KGHSH and CDR2 LQKENI come from the germline V gene. Here the CDR3 reads CASSPPGTGFNYGYTF. CDR3 bases: TGTGCCAGCTCACCACCAGGGACAGGATTTAACTATGGCTACACCTTC.

The chain recombines TRBV10-3 with TRBJ1-2, with a tentative D call TRBD1 (6 bases). The V gene's germline CDR1 is ENHRY and CDR2 SYGVKD. Deletions cut 5 bases from V and 8 bases from J, with 15 bases between. The CDR3 is made up of 13 amino acids. The chain's CDR3 is CAISTDSPVGYTF. The CDR3 nucleotides are TGTGCCATCAGTACGGACAGCCCTGTGGGCTACACCTTC.

The rearrangement uses TRBV11-2 and TRBJ1-6; D possibly corresponds to TRBD1 (6 bases). The germline V gene has CDR1 SGHAT and CDR2 FQNNGV. CDR3 length: 14 residues. The ends were cut back, 3 bases at V and 7 bases at J, with 10 bases in the middle. CDR3 region: CASSLTGENSPLHF. The CDR3 DNA sequence: TGTGCCAGCAGCTTGACAGGAGAGAATTCACCCCTCCACTTT. The entire variable domain, with the rest obtained from reference TRBV11-2 and TRBJ1-6, is as follows: EAGVAQSPRYKIIEKRQSVAFWCNPISGHATLYWYQQILGQGPKLLIQFQNNGVVDDSQLPKDRFSAERLKGVDSTLKIQPAKLEDSAVYLCASSLTGENSPLHFGNGTRLTVT.

The chain joins TRBV7-3 to TRBJ2-3; D remains unclear. V shed 2 bases and J shed 2 bases, with 5 bases lying between them. Germline values: CDR1 SGHTA, CDR2 FQGTGA. CDR3 length equals 13 residues. This chain's CDR3 is CASSLDTTDTQYF. CDR3 DNA: TGTGCCAGCAGCTTAGACACCACAGATACGCAGTATTTT. The full variable domain, its missing parts supplied by reference TRBV7-3 and TRBJ2-3, is GAGVSQTPSNKVTEKGKYVELRCDPISGHTALYWYRQSLGQGPEFLIYFQGTGAADDSGLPNDRFFAVRPEGSVSTLKIQRTERGDSAVYLCASSLDTTDTQYFGPGTRLTVL.

The rearrangement joins TRBV3-1 (or the pseudogene TRBV3-2) to TRBJ2-2; TRBD2 is a possible D gene (5 bases). In germline, CDR1 is LGHDT, CDR2 YNNKEL (reference sequence). V shed 8 bases and J shed 6 bases, with 13 bases lying between them. The CDR3 runs 13 residues. In DNA, the CDR3 is TGTGCCAGCGTTTTAGTCGGGGCCGGGGAGCTGTTTTTT. Its protein product is CASVLVGAGELFF.

This chain connects TRBV3-1 (or the pseudogene TRBV3-2) to TRBJ1-5; the D is unclear. Per germline, CDR1 LGHDT and CDR2 YNNKEL (reference sequence). CDR3 size: 13 residues. Trimming took off 0 bases at V and 4 bases at J, with 4 bases between the two ends. The CDR3 sequence is CASSQDGNQPQHF. The CDR3 DNA is TGTGCCAGCAGCCAAGATGGGAATCAGCCCCAGCATTTT.

This chain uses TRBV4-2 with TRBJ1-5; D gene uncertain. CDR1 and CDR2 (germline): LGHNA, YNFKEQ. The V end was cut by 0 bases, the J end by 2 bases, with 5 bases between. This CDR3 is built from 14 residues. In nucleotides, the CDR3 is TGTGCCAGCAGCCAAGATGGGGGCAATCAGCCCCAGCATTTT. Translated, it gives CASSQDGGNQPQHF.

The chain combines TRBV7-6 with TRBJ2-7, with unresolved D. The CDR3 has 15 residues. V lost 5 bases and J lost 6, with 20 bases in between. Germline CDR1 reads SGHVS; CDR2 reads FNYEAQ. The CDR3 reads CASSPLHSTDREQYF. The CDR3 region has the DNA TGTGCCAGCAGCCCGCTCCATAGTACTGACCGCGAGCAGTACTTC.

This chain joins TRBV19 and TRBJ1-1; 9 nucleotides agree with TRBD1. Germline CDR1 is LNHDA and CDR2 is SQIVND (reference sequence). The CDR3 sequence is 14 residues long. The V and J ends lost 6 bases and 3 bases, in that order; junction bases with no gene match: 5. The CDR3 spells CASRDRGRYTEAFF. The CDR3 DNA sequence: TGTGCCAGTAGGGACAGGGGAAGATACACTGAAGCTTTCTTT.

V and J are TRBV5-1 and TRBJ2-1; 7 bases are shared with TRBD1. The CDR3 runs to 15 residues. Per germline, CDR1 SGHRS and CDR2 YFSETQ. V lost 5 bases, J lost 1 base, and 6 bases stayed unmatched. CDR3 amino acids: CASSLDRSSYNEQFF. CDR3 nucleotide sequence: TGCGCCAGCAGTCTGGACAGGTCGTCCTACAATGAGCAGTTCTTC.

The chain employs TRBV18 and TRBJ1-4, with a weak D call TRBD1 (6 bases). V dropped 0 bases and J dropped 9 bases, with 14 bases sitting between them. The CDR3 runs to 15 residues. Germline V lookup: CDR1 KGHSH, CDR2 LQKENI. CDR3 in DNA: TGTGCCAGCTCACCACCGGGGGGACAAGGGAAAAAACTGTTTTTT. Translation: CASSPPGGQGKKLFF.

In regard to this clone: Other DNA sequences in the same sample also yield this CDR3. The chain has TRBV18 and TRBJ1-1; 7 nucleotides align to TRBD1. Germline values: CDR1 KGHSH, CDR2 LQKENI. After removal of 6 bases from V and 0 bases from J, the junction contained 4 bases not matched to a gene. The CDR3 contains 14 residues. CDR3 residues: CASSRDRVNTEAFF. CDR3 DNA sequence: TGTGCCAGCTCTCGCGACAGGGTGAACACTGAAGCTTTCTTT.

V gene TRBV6-2 or TRBV6-3 combines with J gene TRBJ1-1, with a tentative D call TRBD1 (5 bases). The V gene's germline CDR1 is MNHEY and CDR2 SVGEGT. This CDR3 contains 13 residues. V lost 5 bases, J lost 2 bases, and 9 bases lay in between. The CDR3 reads CASSRGFNTEAFF. The CDR3 nucleotides read TGTGCCAGCAGTCGGGGCTTCAACACTGAAGCTTTCTTT.

The CDR3 sequence: CASSVGEGGYTF. The CDR3 region has the DNA TGCGCCAGCAGCGTCGGCGAGGGAGGCTACACCTTC. The chain joins TRBV5-1 to TRBJ1-2; D gene unclear. Germline V gives CDR1 SGHRS, CDR2 YFSETQ. This CDR3 is built from 12 residues. Trimming pared 4 bases from V and 8 bases from J, leaving 12 bases between.

The chain employs TRBV4-3 and TRBJ2-3, with D uncertain. CDR3 length: 16 amino acids. Germline V lookup: CDR1 LGHNA, CDR2 YSLEER. With 1 base removed from V and 5 bases from J, the gap between germline ends came to 16 bases. CDR3 amino acids: CASSQVGHLLGDTQYF. The CDR3 DNA sequence: TGCGCCAGCAGCCAAGTAGGCCACTTACTCGGAGATACGCAGTATTTT.

This clone has more than one count but fewer than ten. The sample holds other DNA sequences that translate to the same CDR3. This chain joins TRBV6-2 or TRBV6-3 and TRBJ2-1; 16 bases fit TRBD2. The germline V gene encodes CDR1 MNHEY and CDR2 SVGEGT. The CDR3 totals 16 residues. V was clipped by 4 bases and J by 10 bases; unmatched bases: 7. CDR3 sequence: CASSSGLAGGPGEQFF. The CDR3 nucleotides are TGTGCCAGCAGTTCGGGACTAGCGGGAGGGCCGGGGGAGCAGTTCTTC.

This rearrangement joins TRBV29-1 to TRBJ1-1; unclear D gene. V dropped 3 bases and J dropped 3 bases, with 11 bases sitting between them. CDR3 length: 13 amino acids. Looked up from germline, CDR1 is SQVTM and CDR2 is ANQGSEA. CDR3 in amino acids: CSVEGRAYTEAFF. The CDR3 bases are TGCAGCGTTGAGGGCAGAGCCTACACTGAAGCTTTCTTT. The entire variable domain, with the rest obtained from reference TRBV29-1 and TRBJ1-1, is as follows: SAVISQKPSRDICQRGTSLTIQCQVDSQVTMMFWYRQQPGQSLTLIATANQGSEATYESGFVIDKFPISRPNLTFSTLTVSNMSPEDSSIYLCSVEGRAYTEAFFGQGTRLTVV.